These T cell receptor beta chains were read from a single sample in a study of T cell responses to AZD1222 COVID-19 vaccine. Sequenced by immunoSEQ multiplex PCR; TCRdb stores in-frame clones only, minus some. Of some 25,000 clones in the sample, 70% to 90% were seen once. Sequenced material: peripheral blood, taken 28 days after the second AZD1222 dose. Receptors were obtained from an adult who received the AZD1222 COVID-19 vaccine. The CDR3 runs from the conserved cysteine through the conserved F or W. Each record gives: CDR3 length, clone size, D gene, J gene, V gene, CDR3 DNA, CDR3 protein. A D gene is named only where the DNA matches it firmly. Clone size is stated in some rows and not others, as once, few, many or a class when expanded.

15 | . | . | TRBJ2-3 | TRBV19 | TGTGCCAGTAGTATCCGCGGAACCAGCACAGATACGCAGTATTTT | CASSIRGTSTDTQYF
16 | . | TRBD2 | TRBJ2-7 | TRBV7-9 | TGTGCCAGCAGCTCATCCCACGGGACTAGGCTCTACGAGCAGTACTTC | CASSSSHGTRLYEQYF
14 | . | TRBD2 | TRBJ2-3 | TRBV5-1 | TGCGCCAGTCTGGATACTAGCGGCACAGATACGCAGTATTTT | CASLDTSGTDTQYF
15 | few | TRBD1 | TRBJ1-2 | TRBV30 | TGTGCCTGGAGTGTAGGGACAGGGGTAAACTATGGCTACACCTTC | CAWSVGTGVNYGYTF
16 | . | . | TRBJ1-3 | TRBV19 | TGTGCCAGTATCTCAGGTGGCGGTGGCTCTGGAAACACCATATATTTT | CASISGGGGSGNTIYF
12 | . | . | TRBJ1-3 | TRBV30 | TGTGCCTGCGGGGTCGGAGGAAACACCATATATTTT | CACGVGGNTIYF
18 | . | . | TRBJ1-5 | TRBV21-1 | TGTGCCAGCAGAACGGTTCCGGGACAGAGCACCAGCAATCAGCCCCAGCATTTT | CASRTVPGQSTSNQPQHF
12 | . | . | TRBJ2-3 | TRBV12-3/TRBV12-4 | TGTGCCACGAGGAGGGAGGCAGATACGCAGTATTTT | CATRREADTQYF
15 | few | TRBD1 | TRBJ2-1 | TRBV5-1 | TGCGCCAGCAGCCTACAGGACAGGCACTACAATGAGCAGTTCTTC | CASSLQDRHYNEQFF
14 | . | . | TRBJ1-1 | TRBV7-8 | TGTGCCAGCAGCTTATTGCGTCTGAACACTGAAGCTTTCTTT | CASSLLRLNTEAFF
18 | . | . | TRBJ2-4 | TRBV14 | TGTGCCAGCAGCCAAAGATTGGACAGACCTCTAGCCAAAAACATTCAGTACTTC | CASSQRLDRPLAKNIQYF
15 | . | TRBD1 | TRBJ1-1 | TRBV3-1/TRBV3-2 | TGTGCCAGCAGCCCCGTACAGGGGGCAGGCACTGAAGCTTTCTTT | CASSPVQGAGTEAFF
16 | . | . | TRBJ1-5 | TRBV6-1 | TGTGCCAGCAGTGCAACCCGCGGTGGGCCAAATCAGCCCCAGCATTTT | CASSATRGGPNQPQHF
16 | . | TRBD1 | TRBJ2-1 | TRBV27 | TGTGCCAGCAGGTTAAGAGGTTGGGACAGGGAGTCCGCGGGGATCTTC | CASRLRGWDRESAGIF
14 | . | . | TRBJ1-1 | TRBV7-3 | TGTGCCAGCATCCAGCAGCCGGGGGCTACTGAAGCTTTCTTT | CASIQQPGATEAFF
17 | . | TRBD1 | TRBJ1-2 | TRBV7-9 | TGTGCCAGCAGCCCGCAATGGGACAGGGGGCATGGCTATGGCTACACCTTC | CASSPQWDRGHGYGYTF
13 | . | . | TRBJ2-7 | TRBV4-2 | TGTGCCAGCAGCCAACGGAGCTCCTACGAGCAGTACTTC | CASSQRSSYEQYF
12 | . | . | TRBJ1-1 | TRBV10-3 | TGTGCCATCAGCAACGGGGCAATTGAAGCTTTCTTT | CAISNGAIEAFF
15 | . | . | TRBJ1-2 | TRBV7-2 | TGTGCCAGCGCGCCGCAGGGTGGGGGGTACGATGGCTACACCTTC | CASAPQGGGYDGYTF
13 | . | TRBD1 | TRBJ1-6 | TRBV6-5 | TGTGCCAGCACCTCACAGGGGGGCTCACCCCTCCACTTT | CASTSQGGSPLHF
15 | . | . | TRBJ2-7 | TRBV7-9 | TGTGCCAGCAGCTTAGCGACGGGATCATATGTCGAGCAGTACTTC | CASSLATGSYVEQYF
17 | once | TRBD1 | TRBJ2-2 | TRBV14 | TGTGCCAGCAGCCCCCAAGGACAGGGACGGAGCACCGGGGAGCTGTTTTTT | CASSPQGQGRSTGELFF
13 | . | . | TRBJ2-7 | TRBV5-1 | TGCGCCAGCAGCTTTAGGGACTCCTACGAGCAGTACTTC | CASSFRDSYEQYF
14 | . | . | TRBJ1-2 | TRBV5-1 | TGCGCCAGCAGAGGGGACACGGCTAACTATGGCTACACCTTC | CASRGDTANYGYTF
17 | . | TRBD2 | TRBJ2-3 | TRBV24-1 | TGTGCCACCAGTGATCCGGGACTAGCAGCCGGCACAGATACGCAGTATTTT | CATSDPGLAAGTDTQYF
15 | . | TRBD1 | TRBJ2-5 | TRBV19 | TGTGCCAGTAGAGACCCCGGGACAGGGGCCGAGACCCAGTACTTC | CASRDPGTGAETQYF
13 | . | . | TRBJ2-5 | TRBV12-3/TRBV12-4 | TGTGCCAGCAGTTTCGGGCCCGGAGAGACCCAGTACTTC | CASSFGPGETQYF
13 | . | . | TRBJ1-2 | TRBV27 | TGTGCCAGCAGTTTTAGCGGGGGATATGGCTACACCTTC | CASSFSGGYGYTF
15 | . | TRBD1 | TRBJ1-4 | TRBV11-2 | TGTGCCAGCAGCTTAGATCAGGGGGCTGGTGAAAAACTGTTTTTT | CASSLDQGAGEKLFF
14 | . | . | TRBJ1-1 | TRBV11-2 | TGTGCCAGCAGCCACAATCCCGAAACCACTGAAGCTTTCTTT | CASSHNPETTEAFF
15 | . | TRBD1 | TRBJ1-2 | TRBV5-5 | TGTGCCAGCAGCTTGGGGACAGGGGCAGGTGGTGGCTACACCTTC | CASSLGTGAGGGYTF